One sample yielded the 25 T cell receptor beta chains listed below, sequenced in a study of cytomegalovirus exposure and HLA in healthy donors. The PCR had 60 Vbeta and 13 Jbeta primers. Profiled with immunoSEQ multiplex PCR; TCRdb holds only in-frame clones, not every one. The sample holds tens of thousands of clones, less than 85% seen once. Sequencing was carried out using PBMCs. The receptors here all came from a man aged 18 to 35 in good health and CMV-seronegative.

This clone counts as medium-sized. The CDR3 nucleotides are TGTGCCAGCAGCCAAGAATCCGGGACAGGGGGCTATGGCTACACCTTC. Protein sequence: CASSQESGTGGYGYTF. This sequence joins TRBV4-2 and TRBJ1-2, with 11 bases lining up with TRBD1. The length of the CDR3 is 16 residues. Looked up from germline, CDR1 is LGHNA and CDR2 is YNFKEQ. With V trimmed by 0 bases and J by 4 bases, 4 bases remained unmatched.

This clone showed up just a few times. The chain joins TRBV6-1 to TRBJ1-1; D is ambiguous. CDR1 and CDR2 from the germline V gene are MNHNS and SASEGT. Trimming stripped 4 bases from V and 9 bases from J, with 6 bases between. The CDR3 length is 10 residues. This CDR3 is CASSGPKAFF. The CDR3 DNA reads TGTGCCAGCAGTGGGCCCAAAGCTTTCTTT.

The CDR3 protein is CAWSFGANSYEQYF. DNA for the CDR3: TGTGCCTGGAGTTTCGGAGCCAACTCCTACGAGCAGTACTTC. The V gene is TRBV30, the J gene TRBJ2-7; no clear D. The V gene lost 2 bases and the J gene lost 0 bases, with 11 bases spanning the gap. The CDR3 runs to 14 residues. Germline values: CDR1 GTSNPN, CDR2 SVGIG (reference sequence). Together with reference TRBV30 and TRBJ2-7, the CDR3 gives the full variable domain: SQTIHQWPATLVQPVGSPLSLECTVEGTSNPNLYWYRQAAGRGLQLLFYSVGIGQISSEVPQNLSASRPQDRQFILSSKKLLLSDSGFYLCAWSFGANSYEQYFGPGTRLTVT.

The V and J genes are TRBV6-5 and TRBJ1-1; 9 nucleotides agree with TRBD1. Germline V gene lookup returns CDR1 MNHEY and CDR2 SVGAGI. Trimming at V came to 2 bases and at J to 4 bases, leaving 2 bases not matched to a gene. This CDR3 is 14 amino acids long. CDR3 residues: CASSYTGGLTEAFF. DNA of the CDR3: TGTGCCAGCAGTTACACAGGGGGCCTCACTGAAGCTTTCTTT.

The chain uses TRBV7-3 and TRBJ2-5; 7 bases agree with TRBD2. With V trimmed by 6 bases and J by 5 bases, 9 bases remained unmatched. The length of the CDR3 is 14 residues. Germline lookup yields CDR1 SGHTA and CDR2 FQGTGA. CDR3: CASSLAGGGETQYF. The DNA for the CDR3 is TGTGCCAGCAGTTTAGCGGGTGGGGGGGAGACCCAGTACTTC.

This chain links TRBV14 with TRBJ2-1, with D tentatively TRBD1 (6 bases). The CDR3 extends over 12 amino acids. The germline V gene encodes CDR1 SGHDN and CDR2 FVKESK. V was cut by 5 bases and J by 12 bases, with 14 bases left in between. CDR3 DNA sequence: TGTGCCAGCAGCGAATACAGGGTGGGGCAGTTCTTC. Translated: CASSEYRVGQFF.

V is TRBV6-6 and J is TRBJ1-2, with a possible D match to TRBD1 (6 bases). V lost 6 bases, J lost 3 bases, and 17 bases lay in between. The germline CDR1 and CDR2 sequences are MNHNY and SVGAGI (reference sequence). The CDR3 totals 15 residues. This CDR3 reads CASSVTGSWDYGYTF. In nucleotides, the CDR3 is TGTGCCAGCAGCGTTACAGGGAGCTGGGACTATGGCTACACCTTC.

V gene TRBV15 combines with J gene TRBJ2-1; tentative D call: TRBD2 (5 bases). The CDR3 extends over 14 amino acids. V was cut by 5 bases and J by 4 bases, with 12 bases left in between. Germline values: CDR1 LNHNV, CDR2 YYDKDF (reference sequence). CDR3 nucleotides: TGTGCCACCAGCTCCCGGGATATATACAATGAGCAGTTCTTC. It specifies CATSSRDIYNEQFF.

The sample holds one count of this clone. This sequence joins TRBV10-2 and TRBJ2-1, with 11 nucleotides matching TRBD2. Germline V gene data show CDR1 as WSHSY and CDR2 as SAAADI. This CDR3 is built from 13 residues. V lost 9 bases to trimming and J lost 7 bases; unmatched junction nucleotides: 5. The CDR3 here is CARGLAVQNEQFF. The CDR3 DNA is TGCGCCAGGGGACTAGCGGTTCAGAATGAGCAGTTCTTC.

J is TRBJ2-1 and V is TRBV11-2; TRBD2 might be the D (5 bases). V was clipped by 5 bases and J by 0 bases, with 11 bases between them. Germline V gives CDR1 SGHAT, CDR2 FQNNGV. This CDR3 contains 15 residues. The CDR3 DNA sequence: TGTGCCAGCAGCCCACTAGGCCCCTCCTACAATGAGCAGTTCTTC. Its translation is CASSPLGPSYNEQFF. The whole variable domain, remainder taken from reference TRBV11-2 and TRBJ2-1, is EAGVAQSPRYKIIEKRQSVAFWCNPISGHATLYWYQQILGQGPKLLIQFQNNGVVDDSQLPKDRFSAERLKGVDSTLKIQPAKLEDSAVYLCASSPLGPSYNEQFFGPGTRLTVL.

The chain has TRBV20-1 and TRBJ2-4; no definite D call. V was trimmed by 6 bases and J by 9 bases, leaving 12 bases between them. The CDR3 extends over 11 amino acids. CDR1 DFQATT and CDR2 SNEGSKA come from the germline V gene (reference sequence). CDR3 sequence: CSARRSAIQYF. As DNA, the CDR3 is TGCAGTGCCCGGCGGAGTGCCATTCAGTACTTC.

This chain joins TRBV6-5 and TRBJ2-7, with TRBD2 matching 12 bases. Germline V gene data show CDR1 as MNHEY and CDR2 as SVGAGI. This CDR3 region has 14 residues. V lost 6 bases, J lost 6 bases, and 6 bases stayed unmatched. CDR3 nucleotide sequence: TGTGCCAGCAGATCTAGCGGGAGGGGGCCCGAGCAGTACTTC. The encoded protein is CASRSSGRGPEQYF.

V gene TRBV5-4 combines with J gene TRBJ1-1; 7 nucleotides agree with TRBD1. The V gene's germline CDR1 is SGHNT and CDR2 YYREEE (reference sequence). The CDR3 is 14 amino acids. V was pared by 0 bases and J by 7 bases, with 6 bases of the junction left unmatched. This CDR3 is CASSLGDRDLEAFF. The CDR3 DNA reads TGTGCCAGCAGCTTGGGTGACAGGGACCTTGAAGCTTTCTTT. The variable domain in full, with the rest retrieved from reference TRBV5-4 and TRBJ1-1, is ETGVTQSPTHLIKTRGQQVTLRCSSQSGHNTVSWYQQALGQGPQFIFQYYREEENGRGNFPPRFSGLQFPNYSSELNVNALELDDSALYLCASSLGDRDLEAFFGQGTRLTVV.

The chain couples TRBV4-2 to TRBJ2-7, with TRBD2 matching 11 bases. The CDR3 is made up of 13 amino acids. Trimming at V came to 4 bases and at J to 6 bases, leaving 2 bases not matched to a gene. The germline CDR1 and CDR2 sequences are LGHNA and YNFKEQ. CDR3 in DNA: TGTGCCAGCAGCCGACTAGCGGGAAGCGAGCAGTACTTC. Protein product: CASSRLAGSEQYF.

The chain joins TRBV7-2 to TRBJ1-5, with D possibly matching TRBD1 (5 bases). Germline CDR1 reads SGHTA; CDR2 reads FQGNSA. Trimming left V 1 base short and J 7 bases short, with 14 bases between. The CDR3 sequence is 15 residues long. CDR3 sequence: CASSLVAGIMQPQHF. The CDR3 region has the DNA TGTGCCAGCAGCTTAGTGGCAGGGATTATGCAGCCCCAGCATTTT.

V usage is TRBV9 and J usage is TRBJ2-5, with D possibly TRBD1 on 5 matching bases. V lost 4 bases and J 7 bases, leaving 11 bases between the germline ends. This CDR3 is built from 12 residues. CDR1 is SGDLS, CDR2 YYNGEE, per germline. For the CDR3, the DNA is TGTGCCAGCAGCAGAGATCAGGGGACCCAGTACTTC. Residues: CASSRDQGTQYF. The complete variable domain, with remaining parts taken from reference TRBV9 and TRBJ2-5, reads DSGVTQTPKHLITATGQRVTLRCSPRSGDLSVYWYQQSLDQGLQFLIQYYNGEERAKGNILERFSAQQFPDLHSELNLSSLELGDSALYFCASSRDQGTQYFGPGTRLLVL.

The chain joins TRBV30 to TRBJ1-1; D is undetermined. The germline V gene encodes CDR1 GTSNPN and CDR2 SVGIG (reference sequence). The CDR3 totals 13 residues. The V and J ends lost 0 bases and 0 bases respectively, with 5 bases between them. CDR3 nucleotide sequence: TGTGCCTGGAGTGTTGGCTTGAACACTGAAGCTTTCTTT. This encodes CAWSVGLNTEAFF.

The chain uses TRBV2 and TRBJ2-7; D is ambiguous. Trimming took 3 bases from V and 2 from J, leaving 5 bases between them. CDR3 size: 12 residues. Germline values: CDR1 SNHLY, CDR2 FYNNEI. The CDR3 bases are TGTGCCAGCAGTGAGTATGCCTACGAGCAGTACTTC. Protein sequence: CASSEYAYEQYF.

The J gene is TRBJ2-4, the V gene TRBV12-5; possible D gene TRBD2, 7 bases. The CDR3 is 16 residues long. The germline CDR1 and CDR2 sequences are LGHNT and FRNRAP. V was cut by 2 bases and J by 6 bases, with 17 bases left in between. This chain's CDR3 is CASGLRGAGVGNIQYF. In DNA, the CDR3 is TGTGCTAGTGGTTTGCGGGGGGCGGGTGTAGGAAACATTCAGTACTTC. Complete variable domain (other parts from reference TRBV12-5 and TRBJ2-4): DARVTQTPRHKVTEMGQEVTMRCQPILGHNTVFWYRQTMMQGLELLAYFRNRAPLDDSGMPKDRFSAEMPDATLATLKIQPSEPRDSAVYFCASGLRGAGVGNIQYFGAGTRLSVL.

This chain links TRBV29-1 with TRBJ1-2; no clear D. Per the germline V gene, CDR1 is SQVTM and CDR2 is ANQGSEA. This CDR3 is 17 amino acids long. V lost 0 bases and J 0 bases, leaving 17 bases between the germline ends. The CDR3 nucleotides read TGCAGCGTTGAAGATTTCCGCGGGAGAAAACCTAACTATGGCTACACCTTC. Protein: CSVEDFRGRKPNYGYTF.

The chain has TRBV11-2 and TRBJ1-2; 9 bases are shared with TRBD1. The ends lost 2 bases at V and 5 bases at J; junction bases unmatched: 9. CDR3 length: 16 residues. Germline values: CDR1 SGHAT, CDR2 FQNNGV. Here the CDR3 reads CASSLPQTGGEYGYTF. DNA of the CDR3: TGTGCCAGCAGCTTACCCCAGACAGGGGGGGAATATGGCTACACCTTC.

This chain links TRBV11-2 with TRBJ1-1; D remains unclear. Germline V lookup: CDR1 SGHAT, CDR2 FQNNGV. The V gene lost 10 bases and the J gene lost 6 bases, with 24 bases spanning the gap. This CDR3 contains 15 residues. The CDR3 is CATSAPTRGRPEAFF. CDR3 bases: TGTGCCACCTCAGCCCCAACACGGGGTCGCCCTGAAGCTTTCTTT.

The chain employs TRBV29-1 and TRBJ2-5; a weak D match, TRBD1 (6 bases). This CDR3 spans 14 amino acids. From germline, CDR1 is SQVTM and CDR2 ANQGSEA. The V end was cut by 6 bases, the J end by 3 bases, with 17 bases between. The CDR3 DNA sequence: TGCAGCGTCGGGATCGGGACACAGAAAGAGACCCAGTACTTC. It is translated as CSVGIGTQKETQYF.

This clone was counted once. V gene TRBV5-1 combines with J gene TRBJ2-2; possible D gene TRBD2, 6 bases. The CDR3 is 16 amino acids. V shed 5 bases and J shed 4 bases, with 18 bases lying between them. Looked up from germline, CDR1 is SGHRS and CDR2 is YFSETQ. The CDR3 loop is CASRFGGFDLTGELFF. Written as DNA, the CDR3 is TGCGCCAGCAGATTCGGGGGATTCGATCTCACCGGGGAGCTGTTTTTT.

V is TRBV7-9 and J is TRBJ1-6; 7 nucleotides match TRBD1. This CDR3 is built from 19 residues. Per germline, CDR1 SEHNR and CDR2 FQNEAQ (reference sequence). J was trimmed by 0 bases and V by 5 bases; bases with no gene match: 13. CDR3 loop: CASSQVRDSLSSYNSPLHF. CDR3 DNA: TGTGCCAGCAGCCAGGTCCGGGACAGCTTGAGCTCCTATAATTCACCCCTCCACTTT. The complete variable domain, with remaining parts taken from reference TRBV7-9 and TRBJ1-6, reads DTGVSQNPRHKITKRGQNVTFRCDPISEHNRLYWYRQTLGQGPEFLTYFQNEAQLEKSRLLSDRFSAERPKGSFSTLEIQRTEQGDSAMYLCASSQVRDSLSSYNSPLHFGNGTRLTVT.